This TCR beta chain comes out of a study of CD8 T cells in ankylosing spondylitis. Study-wide findings and caveats: Enrichment of disease-linked clones was reportedly significant in matched ankylosing spondylitis synovial fluid. A motif of fewer than ten highly homologous TCR beta variants was seen as apparently characteristic of ankylosing spondylitis blood.

Quantitative barcoded 5'-RACE was used to prepare TCR beta libraries. TCRdb recomputed calls from the 5' RACE reads with MiXCR, one row per CDR3 protein. The table records 180,000 or so distinct CDR3 sequences, about 9.9% of them present only once. In this sample, this clonotype turned up a few times. The target antigen is unknown. V gave up 10 bases and J gave up 5 bases, with 13 bases separating them. Germline CDR1 reads SGHDT; CDR2 reads YYEEEE. The CDR3 sequence is 12 residues long. The sequence was collected from a male donor with ankylosing spondylitis or in good health (not recorded which). Material: blood, either unsorted or a sorted T cell fraction (not recorded which). The V call is TRBV5-6, the J call TRBJ2-1; D might be TRBD2 (6 bases). The CDR3 spells CAGMGGNNEQFF. The CDR3 DNA follows: TGTGCCGGCATGGGGGGAAACAATGAGCAGTTCTTC.